Listed below are T cell receptor beta chains from one sample, sequenced in a study of identical twins. TCRdb re-analysed the 5' RACE reads in MiXCR, keeping a single row per CDR3 protein. The profile shows hundreds of thousands of distinct CDR3 sequences, 20% to 25% of them singletons. This sample was shared with a second study, whose subject was yellow fever vaccine responses in identical twins.

What was sequenced was CD4+ T cells sorted from blood. The receptors were sampled from a woman younger than 30 in good health. Both conserved end residues are part of each CDR3. A D gene is named only where the DNA matches it firmly. Only part of the rows carry a size: once, few, many, or a class if the clone is expanded.

clone_size	d_call	v_call	j_call	cdr3_aa	cdr3_nt
few	-	TRBV7-3	TRBJ1-1	CASSWGGMGTEAFF	TGTGCCAGCAGCTGGGGAGGGATGGGCACTGAAGCTTTCTTT
-	-	TRBV18	TRBJ2-7	CASSPSDRLLYEQYF	TGTGCCAGCTCACCTTCGGACAGATTACTCTACGAGCAGTACTTC
-	-	TRBV7-2	TRBJ2-1	CASSLGAGFTGNEQFF	TGTGCCAGCAGCTTAGGGGCGGGATTTACTGGCAATGAGCAGTTCTTC
-	-	TRBV12-3/TRBV12-4	TRBJ2-3	CASSPLAVGHTQYF	TGTGCCAGCAGTCCATTAGCGGTCGGACATACGCAGTATTTT
-	-	TRBV20-1	TRBJ2-3	CSAGRDTDTQYF	TGCAGTGCCGGGCGAGACACAGATACGCAGTATTTT
few	-	TRBV20-1	TRBJ1-1	CSARDSQGKGAFF	TGCAGTGCTAGAGATAGTCAGGGGAAGGGGGCTTTCTTT
-	-	TRBV5-1	TRBJ2-3	CASSLLVGTDTQYF	TGCGCCAGCAGCTTGTTGGTAGGGACGGATACGCAGTATTTT
few	TRBD1	TRBV6-5	TRBJ2-7	CASSYTGQVSYEQYF	TGTGCCAGCAGTTACACGGGACAGGTCTCCTACGAGCAGTACTTC
few	-	TRBV7-6	TRBJ1-1	CASSLFDSEAFF	TGTGCCAGCAGCTTATTTGACTCCGAAGCTTTCTTT
-	-	TRBV28	TRBJ2-2	CASRPREFGGELFF	TGTGCCAGCCGGCCTCGGGAGTTTGGCGGGGAGCTGTTTTTT
few	-	TRBV4-1	TRBJ2-3	CASSQDPGQGFDTQYF	TGCGCCAGCAGCCAAGATCCTGGCCAGGGTTTCGATACGCAGTATTTT
-	-	TRBV12-5	TRBJ2-5	CASGYRGGVGTQYF	TGTGCTAGTGGCTACCGCGGGGGCGTCGGGACCCAGTACTTC
once	-	TRBV20-1	TRBJ2-1	CSAERGSYHEQFF	TGCAGTGCGGAACGCGGGTCTTACCATGAGCAGTTCTTC
many	TRBD2	TRBV11-2	TRBJ2-2	CASSRTSGTNTGELFF	TGTGCCAGCAGTCGGACTAGCGGGACGAACACCGGGGAGCTGTTTTTT
-	-	TRBV7-7	TRBJ2-1	CASSLGELDEQFF	TGTGCCAGCAGCTTAGGGGAGTTGGATGAGCAGTTCTTC
few	-	TRBV20-1	TRBJ1-2	CSARVAGYGYTF	TGCAGTGCTAGAGTTGCAGGCTATGGCTACACCTTC
-	TRBD2	TRBV5-1	TRBJ2-5	CASSLHSKLAGGPREETQYF	TGCGCCAGCAGCCTCCACTCCAAACTAGCGGGAGGGCCGAGGGAAGAGACCCAGTACTTC
-	TRBD2	TRBV12-3/TRBV12-4	TRBJ2-2	CASRVGGYERTGELFF	TGTGCCAGCAGGGTCGGGGGGTATGAACGTACCGGGGAGCTGTTTTTT
-	-	TRBV7-9	TRBJ2-7	CASSYEGFSSYEQYF	TGTGCCAGCAGCTATGAGGGGTTCAGCTCCTACGAGCAGTACTTC
-	TRBD2	TRBV11-2	TRBJ2-1	CASSQTSWGDGTRGDEQFF	TGTGCCAGCAGCCAGACTTCCTGGGGGGATGGGACTAGAGGCGATGAGCAGTTCTTC